This T cell receptor (beta chain) was sequenced in a study of shared clonotypes between healthy human individuals. Whole-study results and caveats: The small donor group covered limited genetic and exposure diversity. Unshared clonotypes carried lower generation probabilities than those common to all four donors.

This CDR3 has 15 amino acids. V was clipped by 1 base and J by 4 bases, with 13 bases between them. Germline loops: CDR1 SGHDN, CDR2 FVKESK. Profiling relied on immunoSEQ multiplex PCR, and the TCRdb table lists in-frame clones only, not all of them. Of over a million clones in the sample, about 84% were seen once. This clone has a handful of counts. What it recognizes is unknown. Recent vaccinations or acute infections were absent in the healthy HIV-negative adult donors. This clonotype was obtained from a man aged 18 to 30 in good health. Some clones in this sample may be carry-over from other donors' samples. Sequenced input: memory CD4+ T cells from PBMCs. Specified subset: CD45RA-negative fraction. The chain couples TRBV14 to TRBJ2-5; tentatively, D is TRBD2 (5 bases). CDR3 sequence (DNA): TGTGCCAGCAGCCAAGTCTCCCGGGAAGGAGAGACCCAGTACTTC. This gives the protein CASSQVSREGETQYF.